This note documents a single TCR beta chain sequence. Its target is not known. The data stem from a study of CD8 T cells in Susac syndrome. General study findings and limits: Susac-specific public clones found in total CD8+ repertoires numbered some 17, and those in CD8+ TEMRA repertoires numbered roughly 5. Clonal expansion of CD8+ cells in Susac peaked in TEMRA cells (and in active patients).

Negative isolation yielded the CD8+ and CD4+ T cells, while FACS enriched the TEMRA cells. RNA totalling about 0.5 to 1 ug underwent reverse transcription with random hexamers. Amplification of TCR beta CDR3 used immunoSEQ multiplex PCR across 54 Vbeta and 13 Jbeta. TCRdb redid the calling of the immunoSEQ multiplex PCR reads with MiXCR, one entry per CDR3 protein. The sample consists of roughly 84,000 distinct CDR3 sequences, about 96% of them appearing once. Looked up from germline, CDR1 is MNHEY and CDR2 is SVGAGI. With 5 bases removed from V and 2 bases from J, the gap between germline ends came to 9 bases. This CDR3 is built from 14 residues.

The source of this sequence is a human donor with Susac syndrome. The sequenced material came from CD8+ T cells from PBMCs. The chain joins TRBV6-5 to TRBJ2-2; D call uncertain. This chain's CDR3 is CASSQWANTGELFF. As DNA, the CDR3 is TGTGCCAGCAGTCAATGGGCTAACACCGGGGAGCTGTTTTTT.